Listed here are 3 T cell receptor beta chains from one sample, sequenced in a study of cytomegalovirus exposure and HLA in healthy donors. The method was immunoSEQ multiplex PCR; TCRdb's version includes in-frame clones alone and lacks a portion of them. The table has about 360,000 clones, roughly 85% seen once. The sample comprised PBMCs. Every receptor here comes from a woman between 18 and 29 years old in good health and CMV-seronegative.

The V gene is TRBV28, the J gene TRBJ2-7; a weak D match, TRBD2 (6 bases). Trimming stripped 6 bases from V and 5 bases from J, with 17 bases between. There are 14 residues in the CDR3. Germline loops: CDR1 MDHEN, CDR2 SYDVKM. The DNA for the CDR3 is TGTGCCAGCAGGGAGGCGGGACTGGGGCACGAGCAGTACTTC. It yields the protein CASREAGLGHEQYF.

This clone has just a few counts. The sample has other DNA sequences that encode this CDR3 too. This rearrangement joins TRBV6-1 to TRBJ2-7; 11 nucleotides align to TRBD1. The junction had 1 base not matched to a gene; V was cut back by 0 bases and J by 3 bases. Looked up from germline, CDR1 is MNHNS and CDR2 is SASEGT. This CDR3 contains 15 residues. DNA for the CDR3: TGTGCCAGCAGTGAAGCCGGGACAGGGGGCTACGAGCAGTACTTC. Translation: CASSEAGTGGYEQYF.

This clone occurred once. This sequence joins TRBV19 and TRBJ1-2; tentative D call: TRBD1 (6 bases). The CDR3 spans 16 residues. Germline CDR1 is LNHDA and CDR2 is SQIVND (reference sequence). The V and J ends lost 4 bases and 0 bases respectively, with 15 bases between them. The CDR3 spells CASSKGGPSANYGYTF. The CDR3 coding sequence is TGTGCCAGTAGTAAAGGGGGACCGAGCGCTAACTATGGCTACACCTTC.